This T cell receptor beta chain was documented in a study of cytomegalovirus exposure and HLA in healthy donors. Study-level information: HLA-typed donors were the source of about 85 million unique TCRs, which an early data release held.

Germline CDR1 is SGHNT and CDR2 is YYREEE (reference sequence). The CDR3 covers 16 residues. V lost 1 base and J lost 2; bases outside the gene matches: 6. It was with 60 Vbeta and 13 Jbeta primers that the PCR ran. Clones were sequenced by immunoSEQ multiplex PCR, and TCRdb holds only the in-frame ones, with some missing. The table has some 150,000 clones, over 65% seen once. The sequence was collected from a woman aged 25 to 45 in good health and CMV-seronegative. The V gene is TRBV5-4, the J gene TRBJ2-3; 8 bases agree with TRBD1. The sequenced material came from PBMCs. Written as DNA, the CDR3 is TGTGCCAGCAGCTTGTCGACGGACAGGGTCACAGATACGCAGTATTTT. Encoded protein: CASSLSTDRVTDTQYF.